Following are 27 T cell receptor beta chains from one sample sequenced in a study of regulatory T cells in long-lasting Graves disease. Arm-PCR of CDR3 regions and iRepertoire HTBI primers were used to build TCR beta libraries. TCRdb reprocessed the multiplex PCR reads via MiXCR and lists one record per CDR3 protein. The sample includes roughly 560,000 distinct CDR3 sequences, about 16% of them seen just once. Time point given: newly diagnosed GD, antithyroid drugs for less than 3 months. Researchers made the TCR library from RNA that was extracted from PBMCs. Another study also made use of these data, one on T cells in Graves' hyperthyroidism and ophthalmopathy.

The specimen was peripheral blood mononuclear cells (PBMCs), collected at new diagnosis, from a patient treated with antithyroid drugs. These receptors were obtained from a woman aged 35-65 years with Graves disease.

This clonotype has at least ten counts. The chain combines TRBV7-3 with TRBJ2-7, with 7 bases identical to TRBD1. V dropped 2 bases and J dropped 2; count of bases not matched to a gene: 12. The CDR3 extends over 17 amino acids. In germline, CDR1 is SGHTA, CDR2 FQGTGA. For the CDR3, the DNA is TGTGCCAGCAGCTTAGGACCAAGGACAGGTCCGGCCTACGAGCAGTACTTC. This codes for CASSLGPRTGPAYEQYF.

This clonotype appeared many times. The chain has TRBV5-1 and TRBJ1-2; D is ambiguous. V lost 4 bases and J lost 2, with 12 bases in between. Per germline, CDR1 SGHRS and CDR2 YFSETQ. This CDR3 has 14 residues. The CDR3 spells CASSQMGGNYGYTF. The DNA for the CDR3 is TGCGCCAGCAGCCAAATGGGAGGGAACTATGGCTACACCTTC.

This chain joins TRBV7-2 and TRBJ2-3; D is unresolved. This CDR3 has 12 amino acids. The V gene lost 4 bases and the J gene lost 11 bases, with 13 bases spanning the gap. The germline gives CDR1 SGHTA, CDR2 FQGNSA. The CDR3 bases are TGTGCCAGCAGCTCCCTCCCGGGTATGCAGTATTTT. Its translation is CASSSLPGMQYF. The whole variable domain, filled in from reference TRBV7-2 and TRBJ2-3, reads GAGVSQSPSNKVTEKGKDVELRCDPISGHTALYWYRQSLGQGLEFLIYFQGNSAPDKSGLPSDRFSAERTGGSVSTLTIQRTQQEDSAVYLCASSSLPGMQYFGPGTRLTVL.

The chain employs TRBV11-2 and TRBJ2-5; 7 nucleotides align to TRBD2. The germline gives CDR1 SGHAT, CDR2 FQNNGV. Losses at the gene ends were 6 bases for V and 5 bases for J; bases not matched to a gene: 6. The CDR3 is made up of 13 amino acids. The DNA for the CDR3 is TGTGCCAGCAGTTCCCGGGGGGTGGAGACCCAGTACTTC. This sequence encodes CASSSRGVETQYF.

This clonotype came up many times. The chain recombines TRBV5-1 with TRBJ1-2; D possibly corresponds to TRBD1 (6 bases). This CDR3 is 15 amino acids long. Deletions cut 2 bases from V and 0 bases from J, with 11 bases between. CDR1 SGHRS and CDR2 YFSETQ come from the germline V gene. The DNA for the CDR3 is TGCGCCAGCAGCTTAAGTGGGGACACTAACTATGGCTACACCTTC. It is translated as CASSLSGDTNYGYTF.

V and J are TRBV20-1 and TRBJ2-1; the match to TRBD1 covers 9 bases. Trimming removed 3 bases from V and 6 bases from J; junction bases left unmatched: 9. The CDR3 is 15 amino acids. Germline V gene sequence: CDR1 DFQATT, CDR2 SNEGSKA (reference sequence). CDR3 nucleotide sequence: TGCAGTGCTAGCCGGGGGACAGGGAGAGGCAATGAGCAGTTCTTC. Its translation is CSASRGTGRGNEQFF.

This clonotype showed up many times. The V call is TRBV7-9, the J call TRBJ2-4; TRBD2 might be the D (5 bases). The germline V gene encodes CDR1 SEHNR and CDR2 FQNEAQ (reference sequence). The CDR3 runs to 17 residues. V lost 2 bases and J lost 0, with 14 bases in between. CDR3 nucleotides: TGTGCCAGCAGCTTATCTCCGGGATCACTAGCCAAAAACATTCAGTACTTC. It specifies CASSLSPGSLAKNIQYF.

This clonotype was recorded many times. V usage is TRBV2 and J usage is TRBJ2-7; 10 bases are shared with TRBD1. V lost 0 bases, J lost 2 bases, and 4 bases stayed unmatched. There are 16 residues in the CDR3. From germline, CDR1 is SNHLY and CDR2 FYNNEI. CDR3 residues: CASSEARGQGPYEQYF. CDR3 nucleotide sequence: TGTGCCAGCAGTGAAGCGCGGGGACAGGGGCCCTACGAGCAGTACTTC.

This clonotype was observed a few times. The V gene is TRBV11-2, the J gene TRBJ2-7; 10 nucleotides line up with TRBD2. Per germline, CDR1 SGHAT and CDR2 FQNNGV. V lost 5 bases, J lost 3 bases, and 7 bases stayed unmatched. The CDR3 loop spans 15 amino acids. The CDR3, as DNA: TGTGCCAGCAGCGACCTAGCGGGGGCCCTCTACGAGCAGTACTTC. Its translation is CASSDLAGALYEQYF.

The V call is TRBV20-1, the J call TRBJ2-5; 14 bases fit TRBD2. The V gene end was trimmed by 0 bases and the J gene end by 4 bases; junction bases not matched to a gene: 4. The CDR3 extends over 16 amino acids. Per the germline V gene, CDR1 is DFQATT and CDR2 is SNEGSKA (reference sequence). CDR3 residues: CSARDPGLAGVETQYF. The CDR3 DNA reads as TGCAGTGCTAGAGATCCGGGACTAGCGGGGGTAGAGACCCAGTACTTC.

The J gene is TRBJ1-2, the V gene TRBV19, with 8 bases identical to TRBD1. V dropped 7 bases and J dropped 6; count of bases not matched to a gene: 4. The CDR3 has 12 amino acids. Germline V gene data show CDR1 as LNHDA and CDR2 as SQIVND (reference sequence). The CDR3 DNA reads as TGTGCCAGTACAGACAGGGGAAATGGCTACACCTTC. The encoded protein is CASTDRGNGYTF.

This clonotype was seen ten or more times. The CDR3 DNA is TGCGCCAGCAGTGCGGCAGGGGAAGAGACCCAGTACTTC. This encodes CASSAAGEETQYF. This chain uses TRBV10-1 with TRBJ2-5; TRBD1 is a possible D gene (6 bases). With 4 bases removed from V and 3 bases from J, the gap between germline ends came to 9 bases. CDR3 length: 13 amino acids. Germline-derived CDR1 and CDR2 are WNHNN and SYGVQD (reference sequence).

In the case of this clonotype: One end of the junction fails to match germline, which may point to a read error. The J gene is TRBJ2-1, the V gene TRBV19, with D possibly being TRBD2 (5 bases). CDR1 and CDR2 (germline): LNHDA, SQIVND (reference sequence). The CDR3 has 15 residues. The CDR3 DNA is TGTGCCAGTAGTCTAGAGCGGCTCTCCTACAATGAGCAGTTCTTC. It encodes CASSLERLSYNEQFF. Full variable domain (rest looked up from reference TRBV19 and TRBJ2-1): DGGITQSPKYLFRKEGQNVTLSCEQNLNHDAMYWYRQDPGQGLRLIYYSQIVNDFQKGDIAEGYSVSREKKESFPLTVTSAQKNPTAFYLCASSLERLSYNEQFFGPGTRLTVL.

Concerning this clonotype: This clone may be a read error of a much larger clone one base away. The rearrangement uses TRBV2 and TRBJ2-1; D gene uncertain. Germline-derived CDR1 and CDR2 are SNHLY and FYNNEI. The CDR3 is 13 amino acids. V shed 8 bases and J shed 10 bases, with 18 bases lying between them. CDR3 coding DNA: TGTGCCAGCCGGCACCAAAGCTCCTACGAGCAGTTCTTC. Its translation: CASRHQSSYEQFF.

The gene calls are TRBV20-1 and TRBJ2-1; D not certain. Trimming left V 1 base short and J 2 bases short, with 3 bases between. Per germline, CDR1 DFQATT and CDR2 SNEGSKA (reference sequence). The CDR3 runs to 12 residues. The DNA of the CDR3 is TGCAGTGCTAGAGCACCCTACAATGAGCAGTTCTTC. Its translation: CSARAPYNEQFF.

This clonotype was recorded at least ten times. The chain recombines TRBV18 with TRBJ1-4; unclear D gene. Germline V lookup: CDR1 KGHSH, CDR2 LQKENI. CDR3 length equals 16 residues. The V gene lost 1 base and the J gene lost 4 bases, with 13 bases spanning the gap. The CDR3 is CASSPRGPPGNEKLFF. In nucleotides, the CDR3 is TGTGCCAGCTCACCACGTGGACCACCGGGTAATGAAAAACTGTTTTTT.

Here the CDR3 DNA reads TGTGCTAGTCGGGCGGGGGCCAGCACAGATACGCAGTATTTT. Translated: CASRAGASTDTQYF. The J gene is TRBJ2-3, the V gene TRBV12-5; D is possibly TRBD2 (7 bases). Germline CDR1 and CDR2: LGHNT and FRNRAP. The V gene lost 8 bases and the J gene lost 0 bases, with 12 bases spanning the gap. This CDR3 has 14 amino acids.

This clonotype was counted ten times or more. CDR3 DNA sequence: TGCAGTGCCCTCCCCGGCCCTAACACTGAAGCTTTCTTT. Translating it yields CSALPGPNTEAFF. This chain uses TRBV20-1 with TRBJ1-1; D ambiguous. V shed 6 bases and J shed 2 bases, with 13 bases lying between them. This CDR3 region has 13 residues. Germline assignment: CDR1 DFQATT and CDR2 SNEGSKA (reference sequence).

This clonotype was recorded once. This sequence may be a read error, since a much larger clone differs from it by one base. This chain uses TRBV15 with TRBJ2-3; TRBD2 might be the D (5 bases). Germline CDR1 and CDR2: LNHNV and YYDKDF (reference sequence). Trimming took off 0 bases at V and 2 bases at J, with 12 bases between the two ends. The CDR3 totals 16 residues. DNA of the CDR3: TGTGCCACCAGCAGAGATGGAAGGGAGAACACAGATACGCAGTATTTT. Its protein is CATSRDGRENTDTQYF. The variable domain in full, completed from reference TRBV15 and TRBJ2-3, reads DAMVIQNPRYQVTQFGKPVTLSCSQTLNHNVMYWYQQKSSQAPKLLFHYYDKDFNNEADTPDNFQSRRPNTSFCFLDIRSPGLGDTAMYLCATSRDGRENTDTQYFGPGTRLTVL.

The chain is built from TRBV15 and TRBJ1-1; D uncertain. V lost 1 base and J lost 5, with 20 bases in between. CDR1 and CDR2 (germline): LNHNV, YYDKDF (reference sequence). The CDR3 runs 17 residues. CDR3 in amino acids: CATSRALIGPSATEAFF. CDR3 in DNA: TGTGCCACCAGCAGAGCTTTAATCGGACCCTCGGCGACTGAAGCTTTCTTT.

This clonotype was found a few times. V usage is TRBV7-9 and J usage is TRBJ2-1; D is possibly TRBD2 (5 bases). Deletions cut 4 bases from V and 4 bases from J, with 14 bases between. Germline values: CDR1 SEHNR, CDR2 FQNEAQ (reference sequence). The CDR3 contains 15 residues. The CDR3 loop reads CASSSWTWEYNEQFF. The CDR3 bases are TGTGCCAGCAGCTCCTGGACTTGGGAATACAATGAGCAGTTCTTC.

In this sample, this clonotype turned up many times. V usage is TRBV2 and J usage is TRBJ1-5; no firm D call. CDR1 and CDR2 from the germline V gene are SNHLY and FYNNEI. Trimming stripped 3 bases from V and 0 bases from J, with 6 bases between. CDR3 length equals 14 residues. The CDR3 nucleotides are TGTGCCAGCAGTGATACGGCTAGCAATCAGCCCCAGCATTTT. Its protein product is CASSDTASNQPQHF. Complete variable domain (other parts from reference TRBV2 and TRBJ1-5): EPEVTQTPSHQVTQMGQEVILRCVPISNHLYFYWYRQILGQKVEFLVSFYNNEISEKSEIFDDQFSVERPDGSNFTLKIRSTKLEDSAMYFCASSDTASNQPQHFGDGTRLSIL.

This clonotype has more than one count but fewer than ten. The V call is TRBV6-1, the J call TRBJ1-5; D unclear. The CDR3 runs 15 residues. Per germline, CDR1 MNHNS and CDR2 SASEGT. Trimming left V 10 bases short and J 0 bases short, with 16 bases between. CDR3 sequence reads: CATLNRPGSNQPQHF. The CDR3 bases are TGTGCCACCCTAAATCGGCCTGGTAGCAATCAGCCCCAGCATTTT.

This clonotype was observed at least ten times. V is TRBV3-1 and J is TRBJ2-1; the D gene is possibly TRBD2 (6 bases). The CDR3 runs to 14 residues. Germline assignment: CDR1 LGHDT and CDR2 YNNKEL (reference sequence). V lost 2 bases and J lost 4, with 9 bases in between. The DNA for the CDR3 is TGTGCCAGCAGCCAAATTGGGGGGTACAATGAGCAGTTCTTC. This translates into CASSQIGGYNEQFF.

The chain joins TRBV19 to TRBJ2-1, with D unclear. The V and J ends lost 1 base and 7 bases respectively, with 11 bases between them. CDR3 length equals 14 residues. CDR1 and CDR2 from the germline V gene are LNHDA and SQIVND (reference sequence). This CDR3 is CASSIGNGRNEQFF. The CDR3, as DNA: TGTGCCAGTAGTATAGGGAACGGCCGGAATGAGCAGTTCTTC.

At least ten counts were recorded for this clonotype. The V call is TRBV20-1, the J call TRBJ2-3; 9 nucleotides align to TRBD1. The CDR3 spans 15 residues. Losses at the gene ends were 3 bases for V and 0 bases for J; bases not matched to a gene: 4. Looked up from germline, CDR1 is DFQATT and CDR2 is SNEGSKA (reference sequence). CDR3 bases: TGCAGTGCTAGCTCCGGGACAGGGAGCACAGATACGCAGTATTTT. Protein: CSASSGTGSTDTQYF.

The genes are TRBV5-1 and TRBJ1-1, with D possibly matching TRBD1 (5 bases). Germline lookup yields CDR1 SGHRS and CDR2 YFSETQ. The V end lost 2 bases, the J end lost 1 base, and 9 bases lay between the germline ends. This CDR3 is built from 14 residues. In nucleotides, the CDR3 is TGCGCCAGCAGCTTCGACAGATCGAACACTGAAGCTTTCTTT. Residues: CASSFDRSNTEAFF.